The rows below give T cell receptor beta chains drawn from one sample of a study of shared clonotypes between healthy human individuals. Sequencing used immunoSEQ multiplex PCR; TCRdb keeps in-frame clones, though not all of them. This table has about 2.1 million clones, roughly 93% appearing once. Sequenced input: naive CD8+ T cells from PBMCs. These receptors all come from a man in his late teens or twenties in good health. Some clones in this sample may be carry-over from other donors' samples. The CDR3 runs from the conserved cysteine through the conserved F or W. The order of the fields is clone size, J gene, CDR3 length, D gene, V gene, CDR3 DNA, CDR3 protein. A D gene is named only where the DNA matches it firmly. Part of the rows lack a size; the others show once, few, many or a class for expanded clones.

clone size: .; J gene: TRBJ2-1; CDR3 length: 16; D gene: TRBD2; V gene: TRBV10-1; CDR3 DNA: TGCGCCAGCAGCCATAGCGGGATTAAGTCCTACAATGAGCAGTTCTTC; CDR3 protein: CASSHSGIKSYNEQFF
clone size: .; J gene: TRBJ2-1; CDR3 length: 16; D gene: .; V gene: TRBV11-2; CDR3 DNA: TGTGCCAGCAGCCCGGGGGTGGATAGCGGATACAATGAGCAGTTCTTC; CDR3 protein: CASSPGVDSGYNEQFF
clone size: .; J gene: TRBJ2-7; CDR3 length: 14; D gene: .; V gene: TRBV5-6; CDR3 DNA: TGTGCCAGCAGCTTGGCTGAGACACCTTACGAGCAGTACTTC; CDR3 protein: CASSLAETPYEQYF
clone size: once; J gene: TRBJ2-7; CDR3 length: 15; D gene: TRBD1; V gene: TRBV27; CDR3 DNA: TGTGCCAGCAGCTTCCCGGGACAGGGAATCTACGAGCAGTACTTC; CDR3 protein: CASSFPGQGIYEQYF
clone size: .; J gene: TRBJ1-1; CDR3 length: 15; D gene: .; V gene: TRBV6-5; CDR3 DNA: TGTGCCAGCAGTTATTACCGGGGCAGGGGCGGTGAAGCTTTCTTT; CDR3 protein: CASSYYRGRGGEAFF
clone size: .; J gene: TRBJ2-4; CDR3 length: 16; D gene: TRBD1; V gene: TRBV27; CDR3 DNA: TGTGCCAGCAGTTCCTTAGGGGACAGGGGGTCGAACATTCAGTACTTC; CDR3 protein: CASSSLGDRGSNIQYF
clone size: .; J gene: TRBJ2-5; CDR3 length: 14; D gene: .; V gene: TRBV7-9; CDR3 DNA: TGTGCCAGCAGCCACCGATGGGCTCAAGAGACCCAGTACTTC; CDR3 protein: CASSHRWAQETQYF
clone size: .; J gene: TRBJ1-2; CDR3 length: 13; D gene: .; V gene: TRBV28; CDR3 DNA: TGTGCCAGCAGTTTGGAGGATTCCTATGGCTACACCTTC; CDR3 protein: CASSLEDSYGYTF
clone size: .; J gene: TRBJ2-1; CDR3 length: 16; D gene: .; V gene: TRBV6-5; CDR3 DNA: TGTGCCAGCAGTTACTCGAACCAGGGAGGTAGGGATGAGCAGTTCTTC; CDR3 protein: CASSYSNQGGRDEQFF
clone size: once; J gene: TRBJ2-1; CDR3 length: 15; D gene: TRBD2; V gene: TRBV11-3; CDR3 DNA: TGTGCCAGCAGCTCGCGGGGGGGCCCCAGGGGTGAGCAGTTCTTC; CDR3 protein: CASSSRGGPRGEQFF
clone size: .; J gene: TRBJ1-4; CDR3 length: 14; D gene: .; V gene: TRBV30; CDR3 DNA: TGTGCCTGGAGTCCCCTGGACGGAAACGAAAAACTGTTTTTT; CDR3 protein: CAWSPLDGNEKLFF
clone size: .; J gene: TRBJ1-1; CDR3 length: 14; D gene: .; V gene: TRBV9; CDR3 DNA: TGTGCCAGCAGCGTAGATCGGAGTCGCACTGAAGCTTTCTTT; CDR3 protein: CASSVDRSRTEAFF
clone size: .; J gene: TRBJ2-5; CDR3 length: 17; D gene: .; V gene: TRBV9; CDR3 DNA: TGTGCCAGCAGCCCCCACGGCCGGGCAGGGATCCAAGAGACCCAGTACTTC; CDR3 protein: CASSPHGRAGIQETQYF